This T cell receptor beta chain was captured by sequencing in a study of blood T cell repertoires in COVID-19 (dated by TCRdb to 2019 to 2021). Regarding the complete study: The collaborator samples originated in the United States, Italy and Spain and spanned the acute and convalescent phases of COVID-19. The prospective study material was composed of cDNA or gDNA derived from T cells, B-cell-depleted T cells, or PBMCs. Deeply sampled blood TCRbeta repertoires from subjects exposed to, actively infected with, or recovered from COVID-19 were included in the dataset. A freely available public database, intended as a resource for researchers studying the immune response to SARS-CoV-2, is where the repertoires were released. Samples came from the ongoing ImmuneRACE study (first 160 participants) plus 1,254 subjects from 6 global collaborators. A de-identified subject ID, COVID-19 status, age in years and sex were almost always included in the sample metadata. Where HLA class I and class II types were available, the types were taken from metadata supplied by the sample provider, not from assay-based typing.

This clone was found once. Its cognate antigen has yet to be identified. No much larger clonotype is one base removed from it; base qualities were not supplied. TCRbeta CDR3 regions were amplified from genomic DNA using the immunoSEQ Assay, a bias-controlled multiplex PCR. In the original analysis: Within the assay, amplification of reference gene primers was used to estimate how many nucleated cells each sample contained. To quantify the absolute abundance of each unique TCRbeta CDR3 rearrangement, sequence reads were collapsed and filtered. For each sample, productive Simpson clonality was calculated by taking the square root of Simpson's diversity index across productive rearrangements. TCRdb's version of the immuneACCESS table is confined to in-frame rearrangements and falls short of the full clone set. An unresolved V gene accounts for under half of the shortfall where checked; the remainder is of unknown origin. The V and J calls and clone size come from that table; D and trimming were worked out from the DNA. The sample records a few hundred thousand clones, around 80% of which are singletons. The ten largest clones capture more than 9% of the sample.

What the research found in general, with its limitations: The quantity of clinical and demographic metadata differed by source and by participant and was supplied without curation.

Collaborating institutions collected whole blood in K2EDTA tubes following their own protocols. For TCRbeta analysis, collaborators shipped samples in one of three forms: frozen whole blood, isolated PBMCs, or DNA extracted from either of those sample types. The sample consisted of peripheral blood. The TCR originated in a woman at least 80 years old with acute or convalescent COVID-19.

The bases read TGTGCCAGAAGCTTGGGGCTAGCGGGGGGGCACCAAGATACGCAGTATTTT. This is translated as CARSLGLAGGHQDTQYF. The V and J segments used are TRBV5-3 and TRBJ2-3, with 12 bases aligning to TRBD2. TRBV5-3 is an open reading frame whose function is uncertain. Measured from the cysteine to the phenylalanine, the CDR3 is 17 residues long. Kept here is only the CDR3 DNA, which spans 51 bases and is read in frame from base 1. Trimming accounts for 0 bases at V and 5 bases at J, while the number of junction bases matched to no gene is 7.